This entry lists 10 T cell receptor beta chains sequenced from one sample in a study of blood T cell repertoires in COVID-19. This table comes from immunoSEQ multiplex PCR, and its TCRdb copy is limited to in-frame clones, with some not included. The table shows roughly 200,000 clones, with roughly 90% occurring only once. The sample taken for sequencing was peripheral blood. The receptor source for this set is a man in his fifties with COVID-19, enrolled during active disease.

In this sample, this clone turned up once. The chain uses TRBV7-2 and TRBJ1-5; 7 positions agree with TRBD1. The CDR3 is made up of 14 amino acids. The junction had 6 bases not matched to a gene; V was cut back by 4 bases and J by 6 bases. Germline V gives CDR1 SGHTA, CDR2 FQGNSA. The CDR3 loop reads CASSSRQGRQPQHF. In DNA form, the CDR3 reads TGTGCCAGCAGCTCACGACAGGGCCGTCAGCCCCAGCATTTT.

This chain's CDR3 is CASSQDQGWYNEQFF. The CDR3 DNA sequence: TGTGCCAGCAGCCAAGATCAGGGGTGGTACAATGAGCAGTTCTTC. The chain joins TRBV14 to TRBJ2-1; D is possibly TRBD1 (6 bases). Trimming left V 0 bases short and J 4 bases short, with 10 bases between. Germline loops: CDR1 SGHDN, CDR2 FVKESK. This CDR3 has 15 residues.

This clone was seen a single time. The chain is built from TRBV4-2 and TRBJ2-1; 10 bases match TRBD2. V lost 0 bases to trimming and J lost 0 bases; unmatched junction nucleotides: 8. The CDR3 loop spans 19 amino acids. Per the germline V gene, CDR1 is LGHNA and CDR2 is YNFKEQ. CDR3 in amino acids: CASSQEWGSGGISYNEQFF. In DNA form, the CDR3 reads TGTGCCAGCAGCCAAGAGTGGGGTAGCGGGGGGATCTCCTACAATGAGCAGTTCTTC.

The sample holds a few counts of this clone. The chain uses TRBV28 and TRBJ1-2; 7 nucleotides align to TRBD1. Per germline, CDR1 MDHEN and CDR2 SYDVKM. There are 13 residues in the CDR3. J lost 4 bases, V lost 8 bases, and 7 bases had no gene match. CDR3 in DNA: TGTGCCAGCCGCTCGGGACAGAGCTATGGCTACACCTTC. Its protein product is CASRSGQSYGYTF.

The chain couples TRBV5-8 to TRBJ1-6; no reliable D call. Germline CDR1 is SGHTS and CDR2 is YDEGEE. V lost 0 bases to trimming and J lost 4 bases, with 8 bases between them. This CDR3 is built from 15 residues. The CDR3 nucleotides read TGTGCCAGCAGCTTGGACATCTGGTATAATTCACCCCTCCACTTT. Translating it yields CASSLDIWYNSPLHF.

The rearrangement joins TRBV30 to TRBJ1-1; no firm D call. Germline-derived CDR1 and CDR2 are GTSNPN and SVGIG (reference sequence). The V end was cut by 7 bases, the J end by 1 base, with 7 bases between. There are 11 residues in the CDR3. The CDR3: CASVWNTEAFF. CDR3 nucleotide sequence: TGTGCCTCAGTATGGAACACTGAAGCTTTCTTT.

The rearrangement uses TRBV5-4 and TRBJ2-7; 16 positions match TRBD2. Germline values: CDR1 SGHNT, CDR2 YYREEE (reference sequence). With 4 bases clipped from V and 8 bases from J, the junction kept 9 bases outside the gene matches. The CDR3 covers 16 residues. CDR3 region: CASSSPGTSGRGQQYF. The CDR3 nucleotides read TGTGCCAGCAGCAGCCCGGGGACTAGCGGGAGGGGGCAGCAGTACTTC.

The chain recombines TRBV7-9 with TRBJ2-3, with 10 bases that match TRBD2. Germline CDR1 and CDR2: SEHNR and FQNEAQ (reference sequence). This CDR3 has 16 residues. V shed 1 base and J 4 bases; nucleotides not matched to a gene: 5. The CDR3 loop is CASSLEGTSEADTQYF. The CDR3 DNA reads TGTGCCAGCAGCTTAGAAGGGACTAGCGAGGCAGATACGCAGTATTTT.

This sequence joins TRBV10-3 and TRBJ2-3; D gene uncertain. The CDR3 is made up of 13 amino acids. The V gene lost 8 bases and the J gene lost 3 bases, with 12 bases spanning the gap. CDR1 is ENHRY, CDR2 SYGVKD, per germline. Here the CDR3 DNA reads TGTGCCATCTCCGAGCCTCGGACAGATACGCAGTATTTT. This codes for CAISEPRTDTQYF.

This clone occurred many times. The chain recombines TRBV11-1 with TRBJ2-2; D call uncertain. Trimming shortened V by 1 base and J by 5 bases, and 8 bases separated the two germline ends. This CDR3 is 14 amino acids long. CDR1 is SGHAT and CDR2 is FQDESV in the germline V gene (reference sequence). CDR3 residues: CASSLELFTGELFF. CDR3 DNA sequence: TGTGCCAGCAGCTTAGAACTATTTACCGGGGAGCTGTTTTTT.